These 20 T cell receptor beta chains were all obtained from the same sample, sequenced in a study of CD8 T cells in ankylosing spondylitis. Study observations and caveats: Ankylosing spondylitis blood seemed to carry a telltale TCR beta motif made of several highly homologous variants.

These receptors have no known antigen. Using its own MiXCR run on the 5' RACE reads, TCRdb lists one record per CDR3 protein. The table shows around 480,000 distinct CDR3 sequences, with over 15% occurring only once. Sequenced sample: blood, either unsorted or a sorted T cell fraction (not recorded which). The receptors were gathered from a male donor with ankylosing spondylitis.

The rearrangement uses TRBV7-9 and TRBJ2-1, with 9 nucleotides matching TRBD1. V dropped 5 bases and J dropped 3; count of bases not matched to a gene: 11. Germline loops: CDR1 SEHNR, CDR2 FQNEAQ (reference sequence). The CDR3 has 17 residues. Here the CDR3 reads CASSHHKRTGDYNEQFF. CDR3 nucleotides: TGTGCCAGCAGCCACCATAAGCGGACAGGGGACTACAATGAGCAGTTCTTC.

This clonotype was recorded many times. The CDR3 is CSVAQGGLLEQYF. The DNA for the CDR3 is TGCAGCGTTGCACAGGGAGGACTCCTCGAGCAGTACTTC. The chain has TRBV29-1 and TRBJ2-7, with D perhaps matching TRBD1 or TRBD2 (6 bases each). From germline, CDR1 is SQVTM and CDR2 ANQGSEA. Trimming took 4 bases from V and 6 from J, leaving 16 bases between them. The CDR3 is 13 residues long.

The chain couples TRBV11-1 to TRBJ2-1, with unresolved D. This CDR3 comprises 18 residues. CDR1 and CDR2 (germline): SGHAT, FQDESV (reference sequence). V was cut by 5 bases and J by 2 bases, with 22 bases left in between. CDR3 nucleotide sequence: TGTGCCAGCAGCCCCTCCCAAGTGTTGGGCGCAGCCTACAATGAGCAGTTCTTC. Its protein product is CASSPSQVLGAAYNEQFF.

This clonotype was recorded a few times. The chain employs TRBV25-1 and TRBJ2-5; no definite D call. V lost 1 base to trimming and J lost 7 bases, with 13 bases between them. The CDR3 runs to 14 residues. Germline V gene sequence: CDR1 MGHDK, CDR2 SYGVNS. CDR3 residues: CASSEFSTIGTQYF. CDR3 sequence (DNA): TGTGCCAGCAGTGAATTTTCCACAATCGGGACCCAGTACTTC.

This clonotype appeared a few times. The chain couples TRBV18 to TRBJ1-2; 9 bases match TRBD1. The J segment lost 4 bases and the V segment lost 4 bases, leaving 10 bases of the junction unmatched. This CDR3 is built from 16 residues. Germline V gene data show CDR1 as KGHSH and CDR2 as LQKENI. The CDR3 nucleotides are TGTGCCAGCTCACGCACAGGGGGCAAATTCTTCTATGGCTACACCTTC. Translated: CASSRTGGKFFYGYTF.

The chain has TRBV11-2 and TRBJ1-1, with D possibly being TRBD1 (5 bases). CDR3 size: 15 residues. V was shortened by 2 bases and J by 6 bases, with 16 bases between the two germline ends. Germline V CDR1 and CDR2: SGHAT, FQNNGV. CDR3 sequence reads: CASSLLSSRGSEAFF. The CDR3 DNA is TGTGCCAGCAGCTTACTCTCCTCTAGGGGTTCTGAAGCTTTCTTT.

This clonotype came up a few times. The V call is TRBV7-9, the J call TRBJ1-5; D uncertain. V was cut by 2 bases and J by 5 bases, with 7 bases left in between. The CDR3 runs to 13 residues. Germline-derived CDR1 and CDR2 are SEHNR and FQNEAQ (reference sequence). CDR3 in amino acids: CASSLRADQPQHF. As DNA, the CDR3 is TGTGCCAGCAGCTTAAGGGCCGATCAGCCCCAGCATTTT.

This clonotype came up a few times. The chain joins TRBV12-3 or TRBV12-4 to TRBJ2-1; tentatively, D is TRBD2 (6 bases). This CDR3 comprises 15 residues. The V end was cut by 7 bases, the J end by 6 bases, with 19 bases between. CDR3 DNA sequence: TGTGCCAGCATAATAAGCGGCGCGGGGAGCAATGAGCAGTTCTTC. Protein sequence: CASIISGAGSNEQFF.

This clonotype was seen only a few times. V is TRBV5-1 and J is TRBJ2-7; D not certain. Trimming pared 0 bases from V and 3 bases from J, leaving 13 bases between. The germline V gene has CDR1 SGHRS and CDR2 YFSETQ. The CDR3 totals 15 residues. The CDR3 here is CASSLDPSPYYEQYF. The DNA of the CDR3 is TGCGCCAGCAGCTTGGATCCGTCCCCCTACTACGAGCAGTACTTC.

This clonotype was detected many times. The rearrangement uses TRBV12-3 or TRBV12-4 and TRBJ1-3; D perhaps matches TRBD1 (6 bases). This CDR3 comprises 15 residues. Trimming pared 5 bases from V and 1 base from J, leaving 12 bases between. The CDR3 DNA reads TGTGCCAGCAGTCACCGGACAGTATCTGGAAACACCATATATTTT. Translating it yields CASSHRTVSGNTIYF.

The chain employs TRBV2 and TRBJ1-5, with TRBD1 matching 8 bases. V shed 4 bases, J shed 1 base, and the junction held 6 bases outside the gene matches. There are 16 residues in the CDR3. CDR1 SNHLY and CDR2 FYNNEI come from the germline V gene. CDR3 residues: CASSGTGSASNQPQHF. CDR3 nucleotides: TGTGCCAGCAGTGGGACAGGGTCGGCGAGCAATCAGCCCCAGCATTTT.

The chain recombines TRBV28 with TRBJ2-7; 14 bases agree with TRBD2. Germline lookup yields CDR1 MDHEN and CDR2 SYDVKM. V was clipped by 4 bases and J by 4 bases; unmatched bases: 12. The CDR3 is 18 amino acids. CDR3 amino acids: CASSSKTSGRGTRYEQYF. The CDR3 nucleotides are TGTGCCAGCAGTTCCAAGACTAGCGGGAGGGGCACTAGGTACGAGCAGTACTTC.

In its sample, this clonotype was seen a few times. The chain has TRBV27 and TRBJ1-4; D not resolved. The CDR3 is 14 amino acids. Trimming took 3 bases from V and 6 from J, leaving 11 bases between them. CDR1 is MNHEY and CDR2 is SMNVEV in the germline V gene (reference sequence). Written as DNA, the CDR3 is TGTGCCAGCAGTTTTGGTCGGAGGGATGAAAAACTGTTTTTT. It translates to CASSFGRRDEKLFF. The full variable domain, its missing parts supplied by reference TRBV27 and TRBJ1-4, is EAQVTQNPRYLITVTGKKLTVTCSQNMNHEYMSWYRQDPGLGLRQIYYSMNVEVTDKGDVPEGYKVSRKEKRNFPLILESPSPNQTSLYFCASSFGRRDEKLFFGSGTQLSVL.

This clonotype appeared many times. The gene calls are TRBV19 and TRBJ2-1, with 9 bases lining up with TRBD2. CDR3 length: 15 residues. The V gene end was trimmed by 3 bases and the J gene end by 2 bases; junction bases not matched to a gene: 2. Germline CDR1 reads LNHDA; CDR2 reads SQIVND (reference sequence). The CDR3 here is CASSMRGGAYNEQFF. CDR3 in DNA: TGTGCCAGTAGTATGCGGGGGGGCGCCTACAATGAGCAGTTCTTC.

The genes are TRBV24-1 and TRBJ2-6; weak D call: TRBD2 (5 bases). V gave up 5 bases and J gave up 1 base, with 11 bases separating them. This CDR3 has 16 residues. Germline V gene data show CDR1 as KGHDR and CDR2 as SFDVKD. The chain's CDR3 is CATSVGRPSGANVLTF. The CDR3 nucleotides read TGTGCCACCAGTGTGGGGAGACCGTCTGGGGCCAACGTCCTGACTTTC.

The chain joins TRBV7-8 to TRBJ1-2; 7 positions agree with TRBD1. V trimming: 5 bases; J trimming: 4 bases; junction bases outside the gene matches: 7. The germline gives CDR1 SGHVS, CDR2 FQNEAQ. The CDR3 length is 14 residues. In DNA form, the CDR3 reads TGTGCCAGCAGCCAAGGGGGCTCGAGCTATGGCTACACCTTC. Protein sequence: CASSQGGSSYGYTF.

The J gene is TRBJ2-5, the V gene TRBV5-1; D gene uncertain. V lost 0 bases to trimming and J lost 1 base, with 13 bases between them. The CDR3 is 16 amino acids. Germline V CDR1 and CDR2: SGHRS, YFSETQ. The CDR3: CASSLASRSSQETQYF. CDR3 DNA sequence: TGCGCCAGCAGCTTGGCCTCCAGGTCTTCCCAAGAGACCCAGTACTTC. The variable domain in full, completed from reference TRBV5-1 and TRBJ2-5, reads KAGVTQTPRYLIKTRGQQVTLSCSPISGHRSVSWYQQTPGQGLQFLFEYFSETQRNKGNFPGRFSGRQFSNSRSEMNVSTLELGDSALYLCASSLASRSSQETQYFGPGTRLLVL.

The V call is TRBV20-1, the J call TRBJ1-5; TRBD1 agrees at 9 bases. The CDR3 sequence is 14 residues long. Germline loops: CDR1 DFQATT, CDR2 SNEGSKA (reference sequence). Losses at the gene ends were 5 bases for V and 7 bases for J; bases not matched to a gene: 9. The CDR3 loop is CSAWTGDVWQPQHF. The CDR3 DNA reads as TGCAGTGCTTGGACAGGGGATGTGTGGCAGCCCCAGCATTTT.

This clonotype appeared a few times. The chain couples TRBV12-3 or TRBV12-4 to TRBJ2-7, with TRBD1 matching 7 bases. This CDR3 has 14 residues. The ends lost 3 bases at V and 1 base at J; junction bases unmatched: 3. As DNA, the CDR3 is TGTGCCAGCAGTTTTGGGGACAGATCCTACGAGCAGTACTTC. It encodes CASSFGDRSYEQYF.

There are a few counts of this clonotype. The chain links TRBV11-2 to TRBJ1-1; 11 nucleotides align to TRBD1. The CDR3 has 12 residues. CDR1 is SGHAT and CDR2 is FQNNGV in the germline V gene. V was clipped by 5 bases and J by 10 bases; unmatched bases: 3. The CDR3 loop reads CASSADRGRAFF. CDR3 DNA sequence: TGTGCCAGCAGCGCGGACAGGGGGCGAGCTTTCTTT.